This TCR beta chain stems from a study of T cells in Graves' hyperthyroidism and ophthalmopathy (dated by TCRdb to the late 2010s). As for the study more broadly: Peripheral blood was collected at initial diagnosis, before any treatment. TCR V-J signatures able to tell the groups apart were searched for in a discovery cohort of 100 patients, of whom 43 had Graves' ophthalmopathy and around 58 had stable Graves' hyperthyroidism. Prospective prediction of ophthalmopathy was tested in an independent validation cohort consisting of some 18 hyperthyroidism patients and around 16 patients who later progressed to ophthalmopathy. For training and testing, the 80 to 100 patients in the discovery cohort were randomly divided in a 7:3 ratio. The study also compared thyroid tissue and blood T-cell repertoires from a handful of Graves' hyperthyroidism patients. Following sampling, methimazole starting at 30 mg daily was given to hyperthyroidism patients, and high-dose intravenous methylprednisolone was given to ophthalmopathy patients. According to the paper, TCR Vbeta CDR3 sequencing was carried out on 135 peripheral blood samples, which came from approximately 41 ophthalmopathy, around 74 hyperthyroidism and roughly 17 progressor patients. What the authors observed across the whole study: Most expanded thyroid clonotypes (frequency above 0.001) were also found in blood, which suggests that blood repertoires may mirror thyroid immune responses. Sample size was not statistically predetermined, and blinding of investigators to group allocation was not performed. In validation, progression to ophthalmopathy was predicted by the model with 70% to 71% sensitivity and around 75% specificity, a median of around 6.5 months before onset. A 13 V-J signature model separated ophthalmopathy from stable hyperthyroidism, with approximately 86% sensitivity and roughly 81% specificity in cross-validation and 80%/75% in testing.

The germline V gene specifies KGHSH as CDR1 and LQKENI as CDR2. Its CDR3 holds 13 amino acids, cysteine through phenylalanine. Left in the record is the CDR3 DNA by itself, 39 bases read in frame from the first base. Between the V and J ends, shortened by 6 bases and 3 bases respectively, the junction contains 11 bases. Amplification of TCR beta CDR3 regions was carried out from RNA transcripts. The TCR CDR3 was subjected to a first round of RT-PCR using the HTBI primer set and the Qiagen OneStep RT-PCR kit. The libraries were constructed in a second round of multiplex PCR and then size-selected and purified. The libraries were sequenced on an Illumina HiSeq2000 using paired-end 100 bp reads. The original methods were these. SOAPnuke was used to process the raw data, removing reads that contained adapters or uncalled bases, had a mean Phred below 15, or lacked an exact match to the constant primer or identifier. High-quality paired reads were merged with COPE v1.2.5, and unique nucleotide sequences were defined as clonotypes. MiTCR v1.1 was used to align clonotypes to the IMGT TRBV, TRBD and TRBJ reference segments. Analysis was restricted to V-J combinations with a frequency above 0.0001, which covered about 99% of repertoires. A TCS score was defined as the ratio between F50 (clonal expansion) and ExV (chaos), using BLOSUM62-based TCRdist between CDR3 peptides within each V-J. Welch's t-statistics and random forest reduced 450 to 600 V-J features to fewer than 15, which were used in a naive Bayes classifier (R e1071). TCRdb reanalyzed the raw reads on its own, using fastp at Q25 for trimming and MiXCR for clone calling, and kept in-frame beta chains. Every CDR3 protein is listed once, alongside the most common genes and DNA of its rows. TCRdb's processing, not the authors', yielded these V and J calls. For this sample the table gives 530,000 or so distinct CDR3 sequences, of which approximately 17% were detected only once. The leading ten clones occupy roughly 15% of the sample.

Ophthalmopathy patients had moderately to severely active disease, with a Clinical Activity Score of 3 or more, a NOSPECS grade of 4 or more, and a disease duration of less than 3 months. Any patient with an uncontrolled infection, another autoimmune disease, pregnancy or lactation was excluded. Clinical symptoms, serum thyroxine and TRAb, thyroid ultrasound, and orbital computed tomography formed the basis for the diagnoses. PBMCs were separated from 7.5 to 10 ml of fresh peripheral blood using Ficoll-Paque density gradient centrifugation. Total RNA was extracted with Trizol reagent, and quality was checked on an Agilent 2100 Bioanalyzer. This clonotype showed up many times. Its binding antigen is unknown. Base qualities are not recorded, but no much larger clone differs from it by a single base.

The origin of this receptor is a woman in her late teens or twenties with Graves' ophthalmopathy. The chain is made from TRBV18 and TRBJ1-2; the D gene cannot be resolved reliably. Sequences were obtained from blood. Here is the DNA: TGTGCCAGCTCCCCTGTACGGGACTATGGCTACACCTTC. This yields the protein CASSPVRDYGYTF.